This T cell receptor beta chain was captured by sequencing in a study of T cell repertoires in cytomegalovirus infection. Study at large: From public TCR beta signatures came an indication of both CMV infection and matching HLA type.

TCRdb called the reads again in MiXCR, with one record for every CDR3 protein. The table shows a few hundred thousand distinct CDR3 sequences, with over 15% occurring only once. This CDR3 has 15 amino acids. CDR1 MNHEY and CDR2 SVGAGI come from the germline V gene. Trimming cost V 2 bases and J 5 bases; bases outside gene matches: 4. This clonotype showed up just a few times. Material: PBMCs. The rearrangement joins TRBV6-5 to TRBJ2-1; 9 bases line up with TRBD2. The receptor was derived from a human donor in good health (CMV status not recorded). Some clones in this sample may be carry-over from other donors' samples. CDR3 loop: CASSYHLAGNNEQFF. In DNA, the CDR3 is TGTGCCAGCAGTTACCACCTAGCGGGGAACAATGAGCAGTTCTTC.